The T cell receptor beta chain described here comes from a study of T-cell reconstitution after alpha-beta-depleted transplantation in children. Unique molecular identifiers were used in preparing the TCRbeta library. TCRdb independently ran MiXCR on the PCR reads; one entry per CDR3 protein. The repertoire holds 95,000 to 120,000 distinct CDR3 sequences, with 5% to 8% as singletons. CDR1 and CDR2 (germline): SQVTM, ANQGSEA. The CDR3 extends over 13 amino acids. This clonotype turned up a few times. Its target is not known. Regarding the study as a whole: Several hundred expanded graft clones reportedly were the source of alpha-beta T cells about two months after transplant.

V gene TRBV29-1 combines with J gene TRBJ2-7, with D perhaps matching TRBD2 (6 bases). The source material was PBMCs, mostly from graft donor cells, sampled 360 days after TCRalphabeta/CD19-depleted stem cell transplant. This TCR was recovered from a male patient between 2 and 10 years old who had a stem cell transplant for acute lymphoblastic leukemia, so the T cells may come from the graft donor. The CDR3 spells CIRRGRSPYEQYF. CDR3 nucleotide sequence: TGCATTCGCCGGGGGAGATCACCCTACGAGCAGTACTTC.